This note documents a single TCR beta chain sequence. Its antigen specificity is not known. Base-call qualities are not available, and no considerably larger clone is one nucleotide away. The germline V gene (reference sequence) yields SEHNR for CDR1 and FQNEAQ for CDR2. Taken from cysteine to phenylalanine, the CDR3 has 14 residues. The DNA shown is the 42-base CDR3, in frame from base 1. Between the V and J ends, shortened by 1 base and 6 bases respectively, the junction contains 7 bases. This sample is drawn from a study of shared clonotypes between healthy human individuals (dated by TCRdb to 2018 to 2020). Looking at the study overall: The cohort comprised a couple of women and a few men aged 18 to 49 years. For each donor, CD4 naive and CD4 memory were each given three plates, CD8 naive was given two plates, and CD8 memory was given one plate. To estimate repertoire size and how much clonotype sharing occurs between individuals, the study deeply sequenced the blood TCR repertoires of five healthy adults. Different laboratories and diverse techniques were used to prepare libraries and sequence TCR repertoires, to increase sequencing depth and limit assay-specific biases. Per donor, leukapheresis produced somewhere between about 0.8 and 9 billion PBMCs.

Overall results and qualifications from the work: Pairwise subsampling indicated that sequencing depth was expected to affect the degree of clonotype sharing among donors. Even with the large sequencing depth, rarefaction of the sorted-subset datasets indicated that sequencing was incomplete. The small number of donors limited the genetic and exposure-history diversity represented. Sharing across a few donors was observed for roughly 5% of naive CD4, 3% to 3.5% of naive CD8, 2% to 2.5% of memory CD4, and roughly 0.4% of memory CD8 clonotypes. Naive subsets generally had larger estimated clonotype richness than memory subsets. Higher generation probabilities were observed for clonotypes shared by all four sorted-subset donors than for non-shared clonotypes. Sampling was restricted to blood, and TCR repertoires in tissues likely differ from the TCR repertoires found in blood.

Healthy HIV-negative adults with no recently reported acute infections or vaccinations were included as donors. Every donor was a Caucasian adult residing in Nashville, Tennessee, USA. CD4+ T cells were enriched by magnetic negative selection, after which naive cells were positively selected on CD45RA and the negative fraction was taken as the memory subset. Blood was collected by leukapheresis, and PBMCs were isolated by Ficoll-Histopaque density gradient centrifugation and then cryopreserved in liquid nitrogen vapor phase. Analytical flow cytometry was used to check the purity and quantity of every magnetically sorted T cell population. Genomic DNA was isolated from each sorted fraction and quantified by UV absorbance on a Nanodrop 2000c. Using the deep immunoSEQ assay, TCR CDR3 regions were amplified from genomic DNA by multiplex PCR. Extracted genomic DNA from each cell subset was distributed evenly across all wells of several immunoSEQ 96-well plates, and each plate was treated as a replicate. Each replicate PCR for sorted subsets received 200 ng genomic DNA, equal to 28,000 or so T cell genomes. The purified libraries were quantified using a Qubit 3.0 fluorometer, sized with a Bioanalyzer 2100, and then quantified again using the KAPA Library Quantification kit. Every immunoSEQ 96-well plate was sequenced on a separate single-read 150-cycle Illumina NextSeq 550 flow cell. Regarding the original processing steps: Because only junctional sequences without quality scores were contained in the immunoSEQ output, filtering matching that applied to full-length reads could not be performed. Sequences were annotated with PyIR, a Python wrapper for IgBLAST v1.9, using IMGT germline references to assign V/J genes and CDR3. Reads were removed for weak V/J assignments (E-value above 1e-6), missing CDR3, stop codons, out-of-frame junctions, or ambiguous translated residues. V3J clonotypes were defined as sequences sharing the same inferred V gene, J gene, and CDR3 amino acid sequence. The percentage overlap between two repertoires was calculated by dividing the number of shared unique clonotypes by the size of the smaller repertoire. Three approaches were used to assess repertoire richness: RTK rarefaction, the Chao1 estimator, and Recon v2.1 estimates of unobserved clonotypes. Generation probabilities were computed with OLGA for all TCRbeta clonotypes obtained by the gDNA method from several donors. Not all clones reach the TCRdb copy of this immuneACCESS table, which keeps in-frame sequences only. Checked studies attribute under half of the gap to unresolved V genes and leave the rest unexplained. V and J calls and clone size come straight from that table; D and trimming were deduced from the DNA. The sample table contains about 2.4 million clones; only one count was recorded for over 85% of them. Roughly 0.14% of the sample is in the top ten clones.

This chain joins TRBV7-9 to TRBJ1-6, with no D gene named confidently. This TCR was recovered from a man between 18 and 35 years old in good health. Material for sequencing was naive CD4+ T cells sorted from blood. The cell subset or site label corresponds to: CD45RA+ positively selected. The nucleotide sequence reads TGTGCCAGCAGCTTAGTACAGAGTAATTCACCCCTCCACTTT. This gives the protein CASSLVQSNSPLHF.